This T cell receptor (beta chain) is drawn from a study of tumor-infiltrating lymphocytes in primary liver carcinoma. As for the study in general: The tumors ranged from about 4 to 10 cm across and fell within stage T1-T3 N0M0.

cDNA specific to TCR beta was made from around 450 ng of total RNA, with a constant-region primer employed for priming. What produced the TCR beta libraries was three nested multiplex PCR rounds using slightly modified ARM-PCR. PCR rounds one and two used TRBV1-TRBV30 forward primers with a C-beta reverse primer for 10 cycles each. Using its own MiXCR run on the multiplex PCR reads, TCRdb lists one record per CDR3 protein. The data show 90,000 to 150,000 distinct CDR3 sequences, around 70% seen once. The CDR3 covers 19 residues. Germline CDR1 reads LGHNA; CDR2 reads YNFKEQ. RNA and DNA were co-extracted from about 20-30 mg of unsorted bulk tissue. There were only treatment-naive patients, all with chronic HBV infection. As for this clonotype: At one of its ends the junction is not consistent with the germline gene, which may arise from a read error.

The rearrangement uses TRBV4-2 and TRBJ1-5; TRBD1 might be the D (6 bases). The sample was tumor-adjacent normal liver tissue. The origin of this receptor is a woman aged 55-75 years with primary liver carcinoma and hepatitis B virus infection. CDR3 protein: CASSRTAGKQDSSNQPQHF. The CDR3 DNA sequence: TGTGCCAGCAGCCGGACAGCTGGAAAACAGGATTCTAGCAATCAACCCCAGCATTTT.